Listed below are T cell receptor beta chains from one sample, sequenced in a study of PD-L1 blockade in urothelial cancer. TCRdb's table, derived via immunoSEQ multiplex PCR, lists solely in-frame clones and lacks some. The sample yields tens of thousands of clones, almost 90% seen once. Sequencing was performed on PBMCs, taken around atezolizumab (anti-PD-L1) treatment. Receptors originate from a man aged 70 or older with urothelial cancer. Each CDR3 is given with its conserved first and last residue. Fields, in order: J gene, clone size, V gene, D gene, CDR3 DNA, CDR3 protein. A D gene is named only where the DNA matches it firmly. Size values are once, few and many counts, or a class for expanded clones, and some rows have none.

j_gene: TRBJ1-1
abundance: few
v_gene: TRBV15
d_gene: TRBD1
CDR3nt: TGTGCCACCAGCTCACGGACAGGGTTGACGTCTGAAGCTTTCTTT
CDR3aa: CATSSRTGLTSEAFF

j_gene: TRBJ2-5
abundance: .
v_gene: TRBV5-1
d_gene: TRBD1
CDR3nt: TGCGCCAGCAGCTTAGGCGGGACAGGGCAAGAGACCCAGTACTTC
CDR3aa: CASSLGGTGQETQYF

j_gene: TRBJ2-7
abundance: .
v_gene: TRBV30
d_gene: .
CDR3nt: TGTGCCTGGAGTGTAGGCCAGGGGACCAACGAGCAGTACTTC
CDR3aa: CAWSVGQGTNEQYF

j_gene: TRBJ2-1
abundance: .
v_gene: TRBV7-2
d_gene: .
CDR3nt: TGTGCCAGCAGCAGAGGACTGTTCAATGAGCAGTTCTTC
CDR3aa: CASSRGLFNEQFF

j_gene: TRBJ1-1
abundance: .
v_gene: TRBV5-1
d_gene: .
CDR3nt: TGCGCCAGCAGCTTGTATAGGGGCGGCACTGAAGCTTTCTTT
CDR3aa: CASSLYRGGTEAFF

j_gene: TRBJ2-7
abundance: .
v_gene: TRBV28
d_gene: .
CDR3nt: TGTGCCAGCATAGGGACTCTCTATCACGAGCAGTACTTC
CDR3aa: CASIGTLYHEQYF

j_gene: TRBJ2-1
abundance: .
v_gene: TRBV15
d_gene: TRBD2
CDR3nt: TGTGCCACCAGCAGCCCTTGGACTAGCGGAGGCAGCTCCTACAATGAGCAGTTCTTC
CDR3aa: CATSSPWTSGGSSYNEQFF

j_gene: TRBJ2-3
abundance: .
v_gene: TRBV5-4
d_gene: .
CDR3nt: TGTGCCAGCAGCACCTTCGGAGGACCCAACACAGATACGCAGTATTTT
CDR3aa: CASSTFGGPNTDTQYF

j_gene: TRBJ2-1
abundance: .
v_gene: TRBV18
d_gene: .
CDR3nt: TGTGCCAGCTCACCACCGTTCAACAATGAGCAGTTCTTC
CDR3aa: CASSPPFNNEQFF

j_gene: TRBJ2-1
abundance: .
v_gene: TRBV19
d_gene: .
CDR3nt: TGTGCCAGTAGTATCGGGGTAGGGTTCCATGAGCAGTTCTTC
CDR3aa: CASSIGVGFHEQFF

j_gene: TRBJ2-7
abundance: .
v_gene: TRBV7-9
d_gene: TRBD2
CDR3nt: TGTGCCAGCAGCTCTTTTGGGGCGGGAGGAATTCACTCCTACGAGCAGTACTTC
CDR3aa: CASSSFGAGGIHSYEQYF

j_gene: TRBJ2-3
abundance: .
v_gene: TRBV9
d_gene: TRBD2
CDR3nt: TGTGCCAGCAGCGCCAGCCCGGGCGGGAGATATAATACGCAGTATTTT
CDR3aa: CASSASPGGRYNTQYF

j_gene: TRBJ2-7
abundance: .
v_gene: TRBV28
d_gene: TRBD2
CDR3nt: TGTGCCAGCAGTTTAGGGAGGGACGAGCAGTACTTC
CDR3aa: CASSLGRDEQYF

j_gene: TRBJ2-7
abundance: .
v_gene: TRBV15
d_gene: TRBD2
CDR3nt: TGTGCCACGAGACTAGCGGGAGGTGGCACCTACGAGCAGTACTTC
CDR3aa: CATRLAGGGTYEQYF

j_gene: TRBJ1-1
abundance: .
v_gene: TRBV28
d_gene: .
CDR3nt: TGTGCCAGCAGTTTGGGGGGGAACCCTGAAGCTTTCTTT
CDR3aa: CASSLGGNPEAFF

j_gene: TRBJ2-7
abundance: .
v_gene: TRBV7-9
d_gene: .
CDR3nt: TGTGCCAGCAGCTTTGGTTCACTATCCTACGAGCAGTACTTC
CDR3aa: CASSFGSLSYEQYF

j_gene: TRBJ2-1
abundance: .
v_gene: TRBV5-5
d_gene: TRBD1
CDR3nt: TGTGCCAGCAGCTTGGGGCAGGGGGTGCATGAGCAGTTCTTC
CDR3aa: CASSLGQGVHEQFF

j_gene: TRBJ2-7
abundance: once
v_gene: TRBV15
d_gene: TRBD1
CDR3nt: TGTGCCACCAGCAGAACCGGGACAGGGGCCTACGAGCAGTACTTC
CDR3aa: CATSRTGTGAYEQYF

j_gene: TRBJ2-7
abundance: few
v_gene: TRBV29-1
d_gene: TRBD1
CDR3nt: TGCAGCGTCGTTCGGACAGGGAACGTGTACGAGCAGTACTTC
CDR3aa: CSVVRTGNVYEQYF

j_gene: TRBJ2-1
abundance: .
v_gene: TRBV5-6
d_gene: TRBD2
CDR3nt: TGTGCCAGCAGCTTGGCCCTACTAGCGGGATACAATGAGCAGTTCTTC
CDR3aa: CASSLALLAGYNEQFF

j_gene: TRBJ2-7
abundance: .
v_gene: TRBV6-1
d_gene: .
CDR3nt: TGTGCCAGCAAGGCCGGGGTAGAGAGCTCCTACGAGCAGTACTTC
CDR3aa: CASKAGVESSYEQYF

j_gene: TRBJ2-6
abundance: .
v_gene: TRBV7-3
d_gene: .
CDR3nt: TGTGCCAGCAGCTCCTCACTTGGACAGTCTCCTGGGGCCAACGTCCTGACTTTC
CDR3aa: CASSSSLGQSPGANVLTF

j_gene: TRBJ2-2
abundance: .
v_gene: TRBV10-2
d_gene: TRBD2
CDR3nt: TGCGCCAGCAGTCGCAGCGGGAGTGTAAGGGGGGGGGAGCTGTTTTTT
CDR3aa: CASSRSGSVRGGELFF

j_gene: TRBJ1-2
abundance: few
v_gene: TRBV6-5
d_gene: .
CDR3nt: TGTGCCAGCAGGCCCGCAGGGGAGAAGGGCTACACCTTC
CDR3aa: CASRPAGEKGYTF

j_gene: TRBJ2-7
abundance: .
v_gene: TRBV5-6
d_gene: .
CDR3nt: TGTGCCAGCAGCTTGGGGGGAGGTTCTTTGTACGAGCAGTACTTC
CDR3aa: CASSLGGGSLYEQYF

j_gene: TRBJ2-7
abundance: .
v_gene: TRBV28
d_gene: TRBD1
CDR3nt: TGTGCCAGCAGTCCTTTTGGGGGACAGGGAGTTTACGAGCAGTACTTC
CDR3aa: CASSPFGGQGVYEQYF